The 22 T cell receptor beta chains reported below all come from one sample, sequenced in a study of blood T cell repertoires in COVID-19. Some clones are missing from TCRdb's copy, which holds only in-frame ones; the method was immunoSEQ multiplex PCR. In the table there are about 170,000 clones, 70% to 90% of which are singletons. What was sequenced was PBMCs or T cells enriched from blood (not recorded which). Source of these receptors: a woman aged 18 to 35 who had recovered from COVID-19.

The gene calls are TRBV28 and TRBJ1-1, with 8 positions matching TRBD1. V trimming: 3 bases; J trimming: 0 bases; junction bases outside the gene matches: 9. The CDR3 is 17 residues long. The germline V gene encodes CDR1 MDHEN and CDR2 SYDVKM. CDR3 sequence reads: CASSFTYRTGLNTEAFF. The DNA of the CDR3 is TGTGCCAGCAGTTTTACTTATCGGACAGGGCTGAACACTGAAGCTTTCTTT. The variable domain in full, completed from reference TRBV28 and TRBJ1-1, reads DVKVTQSSRYLVKRTGEKVFLECVQDMDHENMFWYRQDPGLGLRLIYFSYDVKMKEKGDIPEGYSVSREKKERFSLILESASTNQTSMYLCASSFTYRTGLNTEAFFGQGTRLTVV.

V and J are TRBV4-1 and TRBJ1-2, with D uncertain. With 0 bases removed from V and 2 bases from J, the gap between germline ends came to 10 bases. Germline assignment: CDR1 MGHRA and CDR2 YSYEKL. The CDR3 contains 15 residues. The CDR3 DNA reads TGCGCCAGCAGCCAAGATTCAAACAAAAACTATGGCTACACCTTC. This sequence encodes CASSQDSNKNYGYTF.

This rearrangement joins TRBV27 to TRBJ1-4, with a possible D match to TRBD1 (5 bases). V lost 9 bases and J 7 bases, leaving 18 bases between the germline ends. The CDR3 is 14 residues long. Germline V gene data show CDR1 as MNHEY and CDR2 as SMNVEV (reference sequence). The CDR3 DNA sequence: TGTGCCAGACCTCGAGGCAGGGTCAGTGAAAAACTGTTTTTT. Amino acid sequence: CARPRGRVSEKLFF.

The chain links TRBV7-9 to TRBJ2-1; 7 bases align to TRBD2. There are 16 residues in the CDR3. Germline V CDR1 and CDR2: SEHNR, FQNEAQ (reference sequence). J lost 4 bases, V lost 1 base, and 7 bases had no gene match. The CDR3 DNA is TGTGCCAGCAGCTTAGGCGGACTAGTGATATACAATGAGCAGTTCTTC. Translation: CASSLGGLVIYNEQFF. Full variable domain (outside the CDR3, taken from reference TRBV7-9 and TRBJ2-1): DTGVSQNPRHKITKRGQNVTFRCDPISEHNRLYWYRQTLGQGPEFLTYFQNEAQLEKSRLLSDRFSAERPKGSFSTLEIQRTEQGDSAMYLCASSLGGLVIYNEQFFGPGTRLTVL.

Only a few counts were recorded for this clone. V usage is TRBV7-9 and J usage is TRBJ1-1; D unclear. This CDR3 contains 13 residues. Trimming left V 7 bases short and J 3 bases short, with 12 bases between. From germline, CDR1 is SEHNR and CDR2 FQNEAQ (reference sequence). The CDR3 loop reads CASTPGMDTEAFF. The CDR3 DNA follows: TGTGCCAGCACCCCGGGTATGGACACTGAAGCTTTCTTT. Full variable domain (outside the CDR3, taken from reference TRBV7-9 and TRBJ1-1): DTGVSQNPRHKITKRGQNVTFRCDPISEHNRLYWYRQTLGQGPEFLTYFQNEAQLEKSRLLSDRFSAERPKGSFSTLEIQRTEQGDSAMYLCASTPGMDTEAFFGQGTRLTVV.

The chain has TRBV6-5 and TRBJ1-3; D is uncertain. Germline V gene data show CDR1 as MNHEY and CDR2 as SVGAGI. CDR3 length: 15 amino acids. The V end lost 7 bases, the J end lost 4 bases, and 17 bases lay between the germline ends. CDR3 in DNA: TGTGCCAGCACCAGAGATGGGAGGCTAGGAAACACCATATATTTT. This translates into CASTRDGRLGNTIYF.

The chain employs TRBV6-5 and TRBJ1-2; TRBD1 matches 7 bases. Trimming at V came to 6 bases and at J to 0 bases, leaving 7 bases not matched to a gene. Germline CDR1 and CDR2: MNHEY and SVGAGI. The CDR3 sequence is 15 residues long. The CDR3 here is CASRNQGGSNYGYTF. The DNA of the CDR3 is TGTGCCAGCAGGAACCAGGGGGGATCTAACTATGGCTACACCTTC.

The genes are TRBV4-1 and TRBJ2-1, with 7 bases fitting TRBD2. The CDR3 extends over 16 amino acids. CDR1 is MGHRA and CDR2 is YSYEKL in the germline V gene. V was pared by 4 bases and J by 0 bases, with 6 bases of the junction left unmatched. This chain's CDR3 is CASSRLGRRSYNEQFF. CDR3 sequence (DNA): TGCGCCAGCAGCCGCCTCGGGAGGCGCTCCTACAATGAGCAGTTCTTC.

Here the CDR3 DNA reads TGTGCCAGCAACTCCGGGACTATCCTTTCGGGTGAGCAGTTCTTC. This translates into CASNSGTILSGEQFF. The V call is TRBV2, the J call TRBJ2-1; 7 nucleotides align to TRBD2. J was trimmed by 9 bases and V by 7 bases; bases with no gene match: 15. The CDR3 length is 15 residues. CDR1 and CDR2 (germline): SNHLY, FYNNEI. The full variable domain, completed using reference TRBV2 and TRBJ2-1, is EPEVTQTPSHQVTQMGQEVILRCVPISNHLYFYWYRQILGQKVEFLVSFYNNEISEKSEIFDDQFSVERPDGSNFTLKIRSTKLEDSAMYFCASNSGTILSGEQFFGPGTRLTVL.

This chain joins TRBV5-1 and TRBJ2-1, with 11 bases that match TRBD2. The CDR3 has 16 residues. The V segment lost 0 bases and the J segment 4 bases; nucleotides outside the gene matches: 3. Germline assignment: CDR1 SGHRS and CDR2 YFSETQ. The CDR3 protein is CASSLGLAGIYNEQFF. The DNA of the CDR3 is TGCGCCAGCAGCTTGGGACTAGCGGGGATATACAATGAGCAGTTCTTC. Drawing the rest from reference TRBV5-1 and TRBJ2-1, the complete variable domain is KAGVTQTPRYLIKTRGQQVTLSCSPISGHRSVSWYQQTPGQGLQFLFEYFSETQRNKGNFPGRFSGRQFSNSRSEMNVSTLELGDSALYLCASSLGLAGIYNEQFFGPGTRLTVL.

J is TRBJ2-1 and V is TRBV5-5, with D possibly TRBD2 on 5 matching bases. Germline CDR1 reads SGHKS; CDR2 reads YYEKEE (reference sequence). V was clipped by 0 bases and J by 8 bases, with 12 bases between them. This CDR3 region has 14 residues. CDR3 sequence reads: CASSLGTSLYEQFF. The CDR3 DNA follows: TGTGCCAGCAGCTTGGGCACTAGTCTCTATGAGCAGTTCTTC.

The chain is built from TRBV19 and TRBJ2-2; 7 nucleotides line up with TRBD1. Germline lookup yields CDR1 LNHDA and CDR2 SQIVND (reference sequence). There are 13 residues in the CDR3. The ends lost 7 bases at V and 8 bases at J; junction bases unmatched: 7. DNA of the CDR3: TGTGCCAGTAAAACTCAGGACAGGGGGGAGCTGTTTTTT. It specifies CASKTQDRGELFF.

This rearrangement joins TRBV21-1 to TRBJ2-7; TRBD2, as called in the table, went unchecked against the DNA. TRBV21-1 is described as a pseudogene. The CDR3 runs to 19 residues. The CDR3 coding sequence is TGTGCCAGCAGCAAGCCGGGACAGGCTCAGCGGGAGGGCTCCTACGAGCAGTACTTC. Its translation is CASSKPGQAQREGSYEQYF.

This chain joins TRBV7-2 and TRBJ2-7, with a tentative D call TRBD2 (5 bases). V shed 5 bases and J shed 6 bases, with 11 bases lying between them. There are 12 residues in the CDR3. The germline V gene has CDR1 SGHTA and CDR2 FQGNSA. The CDR3 DNA reads as TGTGCCAGCAGCGAAAGTGCGGGCGAGCAGTACTTC. This sequence encodes CASSESAGEQYF.

The V and J genes are TRBV10-2 and TRBJ2-1; 11 bases align to TRBD2. The V gene's germline CDR1 is WSHSY and CDR2 SAAADI. This CDR3 has 14 amino acids. The V segment lost 6 bases and the J segment 5 bases; nucleotides outside the gene matches: 3. For the CDR3, the DNA is TGCGCCAGCAGGGAACTAGCGGGAGACAATGAGCAGTTCTTC. It encodes CASRELAGDNEQFF.

The genes are TRBV30 and TRBJ2-7; 15 nucleotides line up with TRBD2. Germline lookup yields CDR1 GTSNPN and CDR2 SVGIG (reference sequence). V was pared by 8 bases and J by 0 bases, with 23 bases of the junction left unmatched. CDR3 length: 21 amino acids. The DNA of the CDR3 is TGTGCCGGTCGATCCTTTCACGGCTCCGGGACTAGCGGGAGGTCCTCCTACGAGCAGTACTTC. This translates into CAGRSFHGSGTSGRSSYEQYF.

The CDR3 coding sequence is TGTGCCAGCAGCCCCCTTTCCCCTAGCGGGCTGAGCACCGGGGAGCTGTTTTTT. This translates into CASSPLSPSGLSTGELFF. The gene calls are TRBV7-6 and TRBJ2-2, with 8 bases matching TRBD2. The CDR3 consists of 18 residues. With V trimmed by 5 bases and J by 4 bases, 15 bases remained unmatched. Germline V gives CDR1 SGHVS, CDR2 FNYEAQ.

The rearrangement joins TRBV21-1 to TRBJ2-7; the table calls TRBD1, which could not be checked here. TRBV21-1 is termed a pseudogene. There are 18 residues in the CDR3. Here the CDR3 DNA reads TGTGCCAGCAGCTCCCACTTCGAGGCACAGGGAGAAGGGTGGGAGCAGTACTTC. Translated, it gives CASSSHFEAQGEGWEQYF.

The rearrangement links TRBV18 to TRBJ2-7; TRBD1 matches at 8 bases. Germline V gives CDR1 KGHSH, CDR2 LQKENI. This CDR3 spans 14 amino acids. With V trimmed by 3 bases and J by 2 bases, 3 bases remained unmatched. CDR3 region: CASSPSQGAYEQYF. The DNA of the CDR3 is TGTGCCAGCTCACCGTCACAGGGGGCCTACGAGCAGTACTTC.

The chain combines TRBV7-9 with TRBJ1-4; D is possibly TRBD1 (5 bases). The CDR3 is made up of 15 amino acids. Germline assignment: CDR1 SEHNR and CDR2 FQNEAQ (reference sequence). The V end was cut by 3 bases, the J end by 6 bases, with 14 bases between. The CDR3 protein is CASSFPRQIYEKLFF. The CDR3 region has the DNA TGTGCCAGCAGCTTTCCCCGACAGATATATGAAAAACTGTTTTTT.

The V gene is TRBV7-9, the J gene TRBJ2-5; the match to TRBD2 covers 8 bases. Germline trimming cut 2 bases from V and 3 bases from J; bases unmatched to any gene: 8. CDR3 length equals 16 residues. Germline V gives CDR1 SEHNR, CDR2 FQNEAQ (reference sequence). This chain's CDR3 is CASSLKSPGGKETQYF. As DNA, the CDR3 is TGTGCCAGCAGCTTAAAGTCTCCGGGAGGGAAAGAGACCCAGTACTTC.

V is TRBV4-1 and J is TRBJ2-1; TRBD1 matches 7 bases. Per the germline V gene, CDR1 is MGHRA and CDR2 is YSYEKL. CDR3 length: 12 residues. Unmatched junction bases numbered 4, after V lost 1 base and J lost 13 bases. The CDR3 DNA reads as TGCGCCAGCAGCCAAGTTAGACAGGGACAGTTCTTC. The encoded protein is CASSQVRQGQFF.